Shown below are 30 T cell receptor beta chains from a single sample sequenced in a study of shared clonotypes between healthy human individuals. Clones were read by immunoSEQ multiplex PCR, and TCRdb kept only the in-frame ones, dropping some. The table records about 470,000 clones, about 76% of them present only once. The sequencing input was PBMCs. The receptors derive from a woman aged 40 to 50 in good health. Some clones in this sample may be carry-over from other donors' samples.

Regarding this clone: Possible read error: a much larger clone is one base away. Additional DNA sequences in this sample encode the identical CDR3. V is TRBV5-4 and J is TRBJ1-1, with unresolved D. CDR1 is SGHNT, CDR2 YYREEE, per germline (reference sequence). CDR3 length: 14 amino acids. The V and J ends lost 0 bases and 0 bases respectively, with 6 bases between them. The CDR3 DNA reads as TGTGCCAGCAGCTTGGAGCTAATGAACACTGAAGCTTTCTTT. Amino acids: CASSLELMNTEAFF.

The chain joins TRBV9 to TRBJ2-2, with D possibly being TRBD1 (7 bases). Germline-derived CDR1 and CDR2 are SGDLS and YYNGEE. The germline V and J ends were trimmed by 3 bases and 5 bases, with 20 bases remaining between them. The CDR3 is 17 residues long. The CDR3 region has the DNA TGTGCCAGCAGCGCCGGAGGGGGCACGGGGAGGACCGGGGAGCTGTTTTTT. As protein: CASSAGGGTGRTGELFF.

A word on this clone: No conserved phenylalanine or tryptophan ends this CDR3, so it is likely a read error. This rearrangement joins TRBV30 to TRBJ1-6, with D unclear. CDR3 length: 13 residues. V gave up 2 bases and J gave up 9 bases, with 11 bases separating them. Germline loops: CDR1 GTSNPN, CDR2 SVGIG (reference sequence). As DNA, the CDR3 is TGTGCCTGGAGTATGGAGTCTACTTCACCCCTCCACCTT. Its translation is CAWSMESTSPLHL.

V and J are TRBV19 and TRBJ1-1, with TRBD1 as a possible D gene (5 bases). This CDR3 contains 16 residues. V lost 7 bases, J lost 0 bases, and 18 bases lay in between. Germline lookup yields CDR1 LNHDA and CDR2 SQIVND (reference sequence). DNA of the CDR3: TGTGCCAGTAACCTCCGAAAGGGGTCTATGAACACTGAAGCTTTCTTT. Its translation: CASNLRKGSMNTEAFF.

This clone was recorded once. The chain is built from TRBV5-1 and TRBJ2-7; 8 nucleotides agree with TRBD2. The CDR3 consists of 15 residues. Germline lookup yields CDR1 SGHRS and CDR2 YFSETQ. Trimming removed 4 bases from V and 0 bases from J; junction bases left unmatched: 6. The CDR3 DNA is TGCGCCAGCAGCCGAACTAGCGGAAGCTCCTACGAGCAGTACTTC. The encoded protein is CASSRTSGSSYEQYF.

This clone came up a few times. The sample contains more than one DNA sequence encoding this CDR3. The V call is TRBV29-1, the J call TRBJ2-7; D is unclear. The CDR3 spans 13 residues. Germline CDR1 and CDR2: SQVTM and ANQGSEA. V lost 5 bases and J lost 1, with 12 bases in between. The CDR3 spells CSVISPPSYEQYF. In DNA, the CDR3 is TGCAGCGTTATTTCACCGCCTTCCTACGAGCAGTACTTC.

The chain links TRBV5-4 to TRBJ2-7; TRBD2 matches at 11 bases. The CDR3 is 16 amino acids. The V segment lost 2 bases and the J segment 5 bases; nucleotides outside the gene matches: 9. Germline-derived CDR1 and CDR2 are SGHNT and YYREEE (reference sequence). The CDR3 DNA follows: TGTGCCAGCAGCTTCGAACTAGCGGGAGTAAGGGACGAGCAGTACTTC. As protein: CASSFELAGVRDEQYF.

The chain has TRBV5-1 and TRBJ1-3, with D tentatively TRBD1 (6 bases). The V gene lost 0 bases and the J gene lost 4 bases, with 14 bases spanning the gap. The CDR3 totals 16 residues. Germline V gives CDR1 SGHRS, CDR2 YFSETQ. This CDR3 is CASSLAPTGNGNTIYF. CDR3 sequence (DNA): TGCGCCAGCAGCTTGGCCCCCACAGGGAACGGAAACACCATATATTTT.

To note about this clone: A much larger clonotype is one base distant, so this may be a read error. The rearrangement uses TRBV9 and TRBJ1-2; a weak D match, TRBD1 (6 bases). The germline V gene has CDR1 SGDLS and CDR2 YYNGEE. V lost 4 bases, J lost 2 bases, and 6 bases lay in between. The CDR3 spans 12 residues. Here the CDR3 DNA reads TGTGCCAGCAGCACAGGGAACTATGGCTACACCTTC. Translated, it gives CASSTGNYGYTF.

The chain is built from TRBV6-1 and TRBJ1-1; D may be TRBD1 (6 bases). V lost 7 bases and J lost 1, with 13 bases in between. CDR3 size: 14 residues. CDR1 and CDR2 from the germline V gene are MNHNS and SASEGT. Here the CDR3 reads CASTIGGGNTEAFF. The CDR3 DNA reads TGTGCCAGCACCATTGGAGGGGGGAACACTGAAGCTTTCTTT.

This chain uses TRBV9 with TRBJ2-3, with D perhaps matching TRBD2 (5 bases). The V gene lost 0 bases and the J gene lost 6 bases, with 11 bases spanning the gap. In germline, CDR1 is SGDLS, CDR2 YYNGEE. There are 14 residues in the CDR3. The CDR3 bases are TGTGCCAGCAGCGTAGGGTGGACGGGGGATACGCAGTATTTT. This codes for CASSVGWTGDTQYF. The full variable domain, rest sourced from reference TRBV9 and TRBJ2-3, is DSGVTQTPKHLITATGQRVTLRCSPRSGDLSVYWYQQSLDQGLQFLIQYYNGEERAKGNILERFSAQQFPDLHSELNLSSLELGDSALYFCASSVGWTGDTQYFGPGTRLTVL.

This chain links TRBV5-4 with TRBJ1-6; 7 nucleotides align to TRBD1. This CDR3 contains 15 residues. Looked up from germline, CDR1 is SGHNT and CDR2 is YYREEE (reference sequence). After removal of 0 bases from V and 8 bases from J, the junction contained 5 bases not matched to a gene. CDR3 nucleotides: TGTGCCAGCAGCTTGGGACAGGGTTACGATTCACCCCTCCACTTT. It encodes CASSLGQGYDSPLHF.

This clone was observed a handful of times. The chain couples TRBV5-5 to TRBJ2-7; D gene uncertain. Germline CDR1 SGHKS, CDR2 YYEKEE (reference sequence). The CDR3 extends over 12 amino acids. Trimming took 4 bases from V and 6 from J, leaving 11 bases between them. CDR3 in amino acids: CASSHAYGEQYF. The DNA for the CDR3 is TGTGCCAGCAGCCACGCATACGGCGAGCAGTACTTC.

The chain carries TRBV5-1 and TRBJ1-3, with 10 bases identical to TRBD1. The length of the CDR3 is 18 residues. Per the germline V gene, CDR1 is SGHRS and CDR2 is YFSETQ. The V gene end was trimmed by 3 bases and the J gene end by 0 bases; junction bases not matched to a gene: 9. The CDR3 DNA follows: TGCGCCAGCAGCTCCCCCGGGACAGGGGAAGCCTCTGGAAACACCATATATTTT. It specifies CASSSPGTGEASGNTIYF.

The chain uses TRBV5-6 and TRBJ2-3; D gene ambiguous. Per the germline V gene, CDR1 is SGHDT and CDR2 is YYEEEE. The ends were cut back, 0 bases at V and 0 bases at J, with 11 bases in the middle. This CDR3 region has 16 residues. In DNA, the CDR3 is TGTGCCAGCAGCTTGGGTCGGATCATCAGCACAGATACGCAGTATTTT. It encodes CASSLGRIISTDTQYF.

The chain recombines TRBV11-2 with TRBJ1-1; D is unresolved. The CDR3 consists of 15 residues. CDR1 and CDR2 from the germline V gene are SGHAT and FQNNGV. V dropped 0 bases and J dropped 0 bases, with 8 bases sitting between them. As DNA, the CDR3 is TGTGCCAGCAGCTTAGACAGATACATGAACACTGAAGCTTTCTTT. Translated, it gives CASSLDRYMNTEAFF.

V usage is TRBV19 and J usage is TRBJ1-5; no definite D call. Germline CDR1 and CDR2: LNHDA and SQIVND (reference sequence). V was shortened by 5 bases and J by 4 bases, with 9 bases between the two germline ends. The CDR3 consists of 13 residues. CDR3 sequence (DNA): TGTGCCAGTAGTTTTAAGCCGAATCAGCCCCAGCATTTT. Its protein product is CASSFKPNQPQHF.

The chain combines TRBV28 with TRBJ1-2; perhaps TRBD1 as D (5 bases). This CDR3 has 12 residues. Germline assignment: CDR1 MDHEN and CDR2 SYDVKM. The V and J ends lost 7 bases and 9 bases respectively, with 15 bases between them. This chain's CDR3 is CASTQRRGRYTF. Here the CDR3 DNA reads TGTGCCAGCACCCAGAGAAGGGGCCGCTACACCTTC.

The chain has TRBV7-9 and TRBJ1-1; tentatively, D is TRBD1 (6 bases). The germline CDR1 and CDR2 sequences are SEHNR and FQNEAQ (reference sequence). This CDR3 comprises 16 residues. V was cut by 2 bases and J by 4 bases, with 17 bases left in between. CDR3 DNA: TGTGCCAGCAGCTTATCACCCAGGGGAGAGGGCACTGAAGCTTTCTTT. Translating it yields CASSLSPRGEGTEAFF.

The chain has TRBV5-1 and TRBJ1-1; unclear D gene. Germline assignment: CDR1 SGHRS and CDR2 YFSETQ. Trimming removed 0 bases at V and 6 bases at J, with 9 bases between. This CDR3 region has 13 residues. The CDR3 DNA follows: TGCGCCAGCAGCTTGGAAGGGTCCCCTGAAGCTTTCTTT. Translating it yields CASSLEGSPEAFF.

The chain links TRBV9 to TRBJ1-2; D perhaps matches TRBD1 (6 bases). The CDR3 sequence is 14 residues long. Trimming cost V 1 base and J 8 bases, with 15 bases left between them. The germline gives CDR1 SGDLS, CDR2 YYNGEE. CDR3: CASSVYGGAWGYTF. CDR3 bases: TGTGCCAGCAGCGTATACGGGGGCGCTTGGGGCTACACCTTC.

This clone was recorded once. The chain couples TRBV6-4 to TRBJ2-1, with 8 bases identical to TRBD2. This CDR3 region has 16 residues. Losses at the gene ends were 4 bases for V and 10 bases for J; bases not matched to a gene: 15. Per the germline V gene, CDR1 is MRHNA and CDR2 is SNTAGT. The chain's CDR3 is CASSARGAGGREEQFF. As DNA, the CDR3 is TGTGCCAGCAGTGCGAGGGGGGCGGGAGGAAGGGAGGAGCAGTTCTTC.

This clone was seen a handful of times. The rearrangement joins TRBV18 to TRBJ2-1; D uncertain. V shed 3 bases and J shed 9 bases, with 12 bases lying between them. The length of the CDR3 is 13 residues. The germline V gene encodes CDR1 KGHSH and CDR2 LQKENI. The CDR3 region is CASSPRVESEQFF. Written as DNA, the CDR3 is TGTGCCAGCTCACCTAGGGTGGAGAGTGAGCAGTTCTTC.

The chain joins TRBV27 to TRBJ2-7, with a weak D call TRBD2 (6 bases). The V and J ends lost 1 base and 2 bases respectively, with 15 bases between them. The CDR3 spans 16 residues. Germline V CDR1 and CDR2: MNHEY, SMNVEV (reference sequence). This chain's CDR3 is CASSLFTPQRAYEQYF. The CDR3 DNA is TGTGCCAGCAGTTTATTCACCCCCCAGCGGGCCTACGAGCAGTACTTC.

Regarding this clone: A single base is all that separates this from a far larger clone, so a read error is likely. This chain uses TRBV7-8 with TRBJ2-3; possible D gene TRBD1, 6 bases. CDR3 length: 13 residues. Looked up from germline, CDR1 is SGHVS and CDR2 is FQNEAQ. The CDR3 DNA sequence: TGTGCCGGTGGGCCCAGGGGTACGGATATGCAGTATTTT. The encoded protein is CAGGPRGTDMQYF.

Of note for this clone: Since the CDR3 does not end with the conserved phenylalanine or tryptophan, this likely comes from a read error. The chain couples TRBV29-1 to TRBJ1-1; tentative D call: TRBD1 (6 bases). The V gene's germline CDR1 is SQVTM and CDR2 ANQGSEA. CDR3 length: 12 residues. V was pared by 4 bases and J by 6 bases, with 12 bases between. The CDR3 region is CSVGVGGAEAFL. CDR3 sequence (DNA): TGCAGCGTTGGAGTAGGGGGGGCTGAAGCTTTCCTT.

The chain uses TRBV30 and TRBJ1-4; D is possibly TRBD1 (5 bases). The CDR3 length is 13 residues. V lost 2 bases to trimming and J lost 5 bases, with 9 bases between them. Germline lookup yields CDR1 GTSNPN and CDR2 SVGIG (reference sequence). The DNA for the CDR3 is TGTGCCTGGAGTTTTGGACAAAATGAAAAACTGTTTTTT. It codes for CAWSFGQNEKLFF.

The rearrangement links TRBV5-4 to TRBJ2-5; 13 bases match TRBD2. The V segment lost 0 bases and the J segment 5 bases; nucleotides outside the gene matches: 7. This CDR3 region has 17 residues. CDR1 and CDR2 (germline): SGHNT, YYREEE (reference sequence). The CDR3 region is CASSLGTSGGRRETQYF. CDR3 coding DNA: TGTGCCAGCAGCTTGGGGACTAGCGGGGGAAGGCGGGAGACCCAGTACTTC.

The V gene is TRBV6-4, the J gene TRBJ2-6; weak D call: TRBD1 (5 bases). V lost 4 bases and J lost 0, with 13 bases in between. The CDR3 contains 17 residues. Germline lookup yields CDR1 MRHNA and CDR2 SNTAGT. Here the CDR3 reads CASSGETGPSGANVLTF. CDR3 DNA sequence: TGTGCCAGCAGTGGCGAAACAGGCCCCTCTGGGGCCAACGTCCTGACTTTC.

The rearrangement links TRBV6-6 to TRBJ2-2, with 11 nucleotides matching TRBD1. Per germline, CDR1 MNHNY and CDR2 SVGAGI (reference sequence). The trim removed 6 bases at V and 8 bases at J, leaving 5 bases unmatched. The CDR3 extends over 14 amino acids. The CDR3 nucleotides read TGTGCCAGCAGCGGGACAGGGGGTAGGGGGGAGCTGTTTTTT. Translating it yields CASSGTGGRGELFF.